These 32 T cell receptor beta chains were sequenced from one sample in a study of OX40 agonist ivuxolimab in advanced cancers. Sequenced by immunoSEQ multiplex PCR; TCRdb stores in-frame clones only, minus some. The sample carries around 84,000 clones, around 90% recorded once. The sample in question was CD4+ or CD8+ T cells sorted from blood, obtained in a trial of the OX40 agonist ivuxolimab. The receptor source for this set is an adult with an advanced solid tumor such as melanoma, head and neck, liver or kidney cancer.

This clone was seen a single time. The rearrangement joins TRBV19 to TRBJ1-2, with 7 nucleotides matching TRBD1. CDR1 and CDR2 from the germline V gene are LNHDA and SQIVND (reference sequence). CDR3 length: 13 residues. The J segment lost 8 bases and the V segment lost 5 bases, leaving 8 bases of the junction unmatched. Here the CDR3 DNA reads TGTGCCAGTAGTTTACAGGGGCGCCAAGGCTACACCTTC. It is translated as CASSLQGRQGYTF.

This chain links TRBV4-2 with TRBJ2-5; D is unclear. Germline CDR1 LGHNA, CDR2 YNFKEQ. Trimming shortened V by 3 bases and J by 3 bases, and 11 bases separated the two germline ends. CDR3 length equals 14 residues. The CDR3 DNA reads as TGTGCCAGCAGCCAGGCAGGCGTCAAAGAGACCCAGTACTTC. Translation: CASSQAGVKETQYF.

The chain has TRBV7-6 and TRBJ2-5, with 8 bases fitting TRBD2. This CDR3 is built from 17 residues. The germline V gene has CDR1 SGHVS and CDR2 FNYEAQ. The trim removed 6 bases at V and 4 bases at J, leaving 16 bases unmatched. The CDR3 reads CASSLLGRTSFGETQYF. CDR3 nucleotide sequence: TGTGCCAGCAGTTTACTGGGAAGGACTAGCTTCGGAGAGACCCAGTACTTC.

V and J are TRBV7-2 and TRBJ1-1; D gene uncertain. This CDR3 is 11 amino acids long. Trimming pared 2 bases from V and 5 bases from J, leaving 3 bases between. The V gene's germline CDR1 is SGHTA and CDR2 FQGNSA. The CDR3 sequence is CASSLTTEAFF. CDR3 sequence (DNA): TGTGCCAGCAGCTTAACTACTGAAGCTTTCTTT.

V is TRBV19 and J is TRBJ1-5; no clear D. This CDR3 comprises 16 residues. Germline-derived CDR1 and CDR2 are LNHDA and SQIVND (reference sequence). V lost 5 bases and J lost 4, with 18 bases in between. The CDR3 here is CASSLNPGNQNQPQHF. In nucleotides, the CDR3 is TGTGCCAGTAGTCTAAATCCGGGGAACCAAAATCAGCCCCAGCATTTT.

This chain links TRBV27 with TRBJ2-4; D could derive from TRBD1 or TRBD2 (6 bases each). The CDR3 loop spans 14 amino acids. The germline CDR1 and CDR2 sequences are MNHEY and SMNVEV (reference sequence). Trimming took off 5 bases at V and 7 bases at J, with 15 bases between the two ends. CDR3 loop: CASSGGGRGNIQYF. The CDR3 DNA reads TGTGCCAGCAGTGGTGGGGGCCGGGGGAACATTCAGTACTTC.

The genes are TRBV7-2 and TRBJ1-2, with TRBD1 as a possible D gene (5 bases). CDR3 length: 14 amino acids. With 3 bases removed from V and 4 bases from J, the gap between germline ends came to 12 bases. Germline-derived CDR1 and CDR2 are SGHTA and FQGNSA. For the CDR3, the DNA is TGTGCCAGCAGCTTGACAGCCACTTTCTATGGCTACACCTTC. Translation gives CASSLTATFYGYTF.

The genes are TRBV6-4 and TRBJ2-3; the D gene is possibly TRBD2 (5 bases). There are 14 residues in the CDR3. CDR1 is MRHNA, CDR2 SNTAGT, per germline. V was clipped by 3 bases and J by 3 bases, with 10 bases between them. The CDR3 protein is CASSERVRTDTQYF. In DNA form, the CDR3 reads TGTGCCAGCAGTGAGAGGGTGAGGACAGATACGCAGTATTTT.

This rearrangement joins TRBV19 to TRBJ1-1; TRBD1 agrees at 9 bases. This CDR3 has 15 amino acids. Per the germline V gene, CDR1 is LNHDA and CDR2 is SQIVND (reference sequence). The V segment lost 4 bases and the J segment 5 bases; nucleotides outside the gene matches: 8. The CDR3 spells CASSTTGGAWTEAFF. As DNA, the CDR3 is TGTGCCAGTAGTACAACAGGGGGCGCATGGACTGAAGCTTTCTTT.

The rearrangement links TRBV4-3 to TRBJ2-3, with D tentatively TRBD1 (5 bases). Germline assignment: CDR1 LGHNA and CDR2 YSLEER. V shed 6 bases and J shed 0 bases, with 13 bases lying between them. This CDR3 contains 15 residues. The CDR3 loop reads CASRYTGSSTDTQYF. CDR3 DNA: TGCGCCAGCAGGTACACAGGATCTAGCACAGATACGCAGTATTTT.

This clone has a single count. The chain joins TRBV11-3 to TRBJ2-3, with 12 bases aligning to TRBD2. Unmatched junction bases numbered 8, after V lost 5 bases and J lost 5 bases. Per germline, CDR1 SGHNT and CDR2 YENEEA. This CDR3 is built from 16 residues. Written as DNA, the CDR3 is TGTGCCAGCAGCATCGGACTAGCGGGATGGGTAGATACGCAGTATTTT. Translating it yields CASSIGLAGWVDTQYF.

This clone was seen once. The CDR3 region is CSVEEGVTDTQYF. The CDR3 coding sequence is TGCAGCGTTGAAGAGGGGGTTACAGATACGCAGTATTTT. The V call is TRBV29-1, the J call TRBJ2-3; D may correspond to TRBD1 or TRBD2 (5 bases each). The CDR3 spans 13 residues. Per germline, CDR1 SQVTM and CDR2 ANQGSEA. Trimming pared 0 bases from V and 3 bases from J, leaving 7 bases between.

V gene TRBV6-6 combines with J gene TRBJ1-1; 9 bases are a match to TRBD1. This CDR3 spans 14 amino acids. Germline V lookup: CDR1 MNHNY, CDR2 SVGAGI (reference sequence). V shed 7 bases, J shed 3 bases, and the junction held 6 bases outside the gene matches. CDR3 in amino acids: CASNHRQGDTEAFF. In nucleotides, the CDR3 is TGTGCCAGCAACCACCGACAGGGGGACACTGAAGCTTTCTTT.

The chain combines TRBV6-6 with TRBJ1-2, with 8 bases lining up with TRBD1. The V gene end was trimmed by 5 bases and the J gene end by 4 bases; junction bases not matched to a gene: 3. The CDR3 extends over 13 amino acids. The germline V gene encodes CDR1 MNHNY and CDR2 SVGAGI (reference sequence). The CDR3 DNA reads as TGTGCCAGCAGTCCGACAGGGGTCTATGGCTACACCTTC. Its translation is CASSPTGVYGYTF.

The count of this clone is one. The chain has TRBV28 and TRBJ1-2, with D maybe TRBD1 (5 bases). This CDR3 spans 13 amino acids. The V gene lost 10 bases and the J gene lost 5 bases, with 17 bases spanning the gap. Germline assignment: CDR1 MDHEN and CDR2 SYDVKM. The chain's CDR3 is CATGPPGGYGYTF. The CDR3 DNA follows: TGTGCCACAGGGCCGCCAGGTGGTTATGGCTACACCTTC.

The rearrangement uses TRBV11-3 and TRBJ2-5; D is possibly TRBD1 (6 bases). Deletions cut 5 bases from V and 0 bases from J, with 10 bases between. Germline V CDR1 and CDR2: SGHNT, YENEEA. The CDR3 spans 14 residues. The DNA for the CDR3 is TGTGCCAGCAGCCAAGGACAGCACCAAGAGACCCAGTACTTC. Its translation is CASSQGQHQETQYF.

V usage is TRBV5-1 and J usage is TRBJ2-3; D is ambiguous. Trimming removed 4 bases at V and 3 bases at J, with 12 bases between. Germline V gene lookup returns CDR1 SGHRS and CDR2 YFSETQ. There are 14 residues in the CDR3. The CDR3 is CASSPRTDTDTQYF. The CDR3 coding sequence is TGCGCCAGCAGCCCCCGGACGGATACAGATACGCAGTATTTT.

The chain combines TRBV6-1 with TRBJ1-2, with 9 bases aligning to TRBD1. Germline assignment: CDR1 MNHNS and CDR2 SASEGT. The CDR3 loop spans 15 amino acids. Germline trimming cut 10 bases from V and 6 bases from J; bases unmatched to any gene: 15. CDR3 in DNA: TGTGCCACCACCTCCACGGGGACAGGGAGGCATGGCTACACCTTC. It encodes CATTSTGTGRHGYTF.

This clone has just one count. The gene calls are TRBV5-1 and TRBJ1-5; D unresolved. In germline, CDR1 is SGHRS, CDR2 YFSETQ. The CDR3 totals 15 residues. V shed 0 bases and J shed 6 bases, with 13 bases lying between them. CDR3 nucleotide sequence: TGCGCCAGCAGCTTGGAAGACCCCCTAAGTCAGCCCCAGCATTTT. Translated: CASSLEDPLSQPQHF.

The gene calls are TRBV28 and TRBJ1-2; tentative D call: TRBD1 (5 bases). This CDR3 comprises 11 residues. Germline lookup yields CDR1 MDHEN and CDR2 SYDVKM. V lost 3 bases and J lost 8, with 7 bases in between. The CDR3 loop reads CASSFWGGYTF. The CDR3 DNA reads TGTGCCAGCAGTTTTTGGGGGGGCTACACCTTC.

The CDR3 sequence is CASSSDGAGGNYGYTF. As DNA, the CDR3 is TGTGCCAGCAGTTCGGACGGTGCCGGGGGTAACTATGGCTACACCTTC. The rearrangement links TRBV6-5 to TRBJ1-2, with D maybe TRBD1 (5 bases). There are 16 residues in the CDR3. Germline V lookup: CDR1 MNHEY, CDR2 SVGAGI. V was clipped by 4 bases and J by 1 base, with 16 bases between them.

CDR3 in DNA: TGTGCCAGCAAGAATGGGCTTACCTACGAGCAGTACTTC. Its translation is CASKNGLTYEQYF. The chain carries TRBV6-6 and TRBJ2-7; D unresolved. Deletions cut 7 bases from V and 2 bases from J, with 12 bases between. Germline CDR1 MNHNY, CDR2 SVGAGI (reference sequence). The CDR3 runs to 13 residues.

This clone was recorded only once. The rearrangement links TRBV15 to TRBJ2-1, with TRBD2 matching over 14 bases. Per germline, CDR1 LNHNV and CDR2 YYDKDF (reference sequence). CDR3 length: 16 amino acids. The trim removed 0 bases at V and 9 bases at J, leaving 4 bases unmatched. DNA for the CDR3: TGTGCCACCAGCAGAGACTCGACTAGCGGGAGGGCTGAGCAGTTCTTC. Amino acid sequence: CATSRDSTSGRAEQFF.

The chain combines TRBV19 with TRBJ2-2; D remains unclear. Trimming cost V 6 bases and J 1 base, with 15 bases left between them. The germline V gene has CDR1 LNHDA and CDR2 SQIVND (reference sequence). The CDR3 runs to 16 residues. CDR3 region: CASSLQAALNTGELFF. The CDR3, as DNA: TGTGCCAGTAGCCTCCAGGCGGCGTTGAACACCGGGGAGCTGTTTTTT. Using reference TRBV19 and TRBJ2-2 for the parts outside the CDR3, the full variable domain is DGGITQSPKYLFRKEGQNVTLSCEQNLNHDAMYWYRQDPGQGLRLIYYSQIVNDFQKGDIAEGYSVSREKKESFPLTVTSAQKNPTAFYLCASSLQAALNTGELFFGEGSRLTVL.

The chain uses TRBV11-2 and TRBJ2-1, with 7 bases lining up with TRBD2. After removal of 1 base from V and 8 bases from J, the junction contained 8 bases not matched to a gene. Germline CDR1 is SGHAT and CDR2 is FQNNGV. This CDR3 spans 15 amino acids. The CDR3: CASSLGGGSIYEQFF. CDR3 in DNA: TGTGCCAGCAGCTTAGGGGGCGGGAGCATCTATGAGCAGTTCTTC.

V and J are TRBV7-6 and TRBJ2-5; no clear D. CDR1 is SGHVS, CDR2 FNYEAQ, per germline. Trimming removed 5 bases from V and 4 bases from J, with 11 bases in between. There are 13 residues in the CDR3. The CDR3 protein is CASSHQRPETQYF. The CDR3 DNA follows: TGTGCCAGCAGCCACCAAAGACCAGAGACCCAGTACTTC.

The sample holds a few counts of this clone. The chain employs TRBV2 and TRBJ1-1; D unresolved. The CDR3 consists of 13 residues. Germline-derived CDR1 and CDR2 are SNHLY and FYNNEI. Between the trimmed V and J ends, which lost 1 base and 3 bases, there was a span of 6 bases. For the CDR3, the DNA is TGTGCCAGCAGTGAAGAGGGATACACTGAAGCTTTCTTT. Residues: CASSEEGYTEAFF.

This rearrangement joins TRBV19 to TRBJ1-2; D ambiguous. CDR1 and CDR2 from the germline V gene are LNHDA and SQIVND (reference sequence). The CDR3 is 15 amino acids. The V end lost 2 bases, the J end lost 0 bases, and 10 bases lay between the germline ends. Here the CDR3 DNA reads TGTGCCAGTAGTATAACGGCACTTACTAACTATGGCTACACCTTC. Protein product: CASSITALTNYGYTF.

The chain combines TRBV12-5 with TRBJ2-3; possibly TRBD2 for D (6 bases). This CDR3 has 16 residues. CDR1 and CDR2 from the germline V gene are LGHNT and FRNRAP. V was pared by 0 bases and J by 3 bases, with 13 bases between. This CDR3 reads CASGLVPGSGTDTQYF. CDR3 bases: TGTGCTAGTGGTTTGGTACCCGGGAGTGGGACAGATACGCAGTATTTT. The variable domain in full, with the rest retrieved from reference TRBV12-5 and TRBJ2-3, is DARVTQTPRHKVTEMGQEVTMRCQPILGHNTVFWYRQTMMQGLELLAYFRNRAPLDDSGMPKDRFSAEMPDATLATLKIQPSEPRDSAVYFCASGLVPGSGTDTQYFGPGTRLTVL.

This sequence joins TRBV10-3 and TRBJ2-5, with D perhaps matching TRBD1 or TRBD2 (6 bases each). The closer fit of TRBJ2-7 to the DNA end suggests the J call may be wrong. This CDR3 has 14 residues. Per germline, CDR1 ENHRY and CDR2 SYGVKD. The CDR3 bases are TGTGCCATCAGGGGAGGACAGAGCTCCTACGAGCAGTACTTC. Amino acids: CAIRGGQSSYEQYF.

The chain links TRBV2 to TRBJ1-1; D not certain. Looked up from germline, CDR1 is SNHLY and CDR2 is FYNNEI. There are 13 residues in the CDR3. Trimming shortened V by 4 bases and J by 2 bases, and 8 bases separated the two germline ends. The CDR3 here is CASSAHENTEAFF. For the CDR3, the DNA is TGTGCCAGCAGTGCACATGAAAACACTGAAGCTTTCTTT. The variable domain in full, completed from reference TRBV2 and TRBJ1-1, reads EPEVTQTPSHQVTQMGQEVILRCVPISNHLYFYWYRQILGQKVEFLVSFYNNEISEKSEIFDDQFSVERPDGSNFTLKIRSTKLEDSAMYFCASSAHENTEAFFGQGTRLTVV.

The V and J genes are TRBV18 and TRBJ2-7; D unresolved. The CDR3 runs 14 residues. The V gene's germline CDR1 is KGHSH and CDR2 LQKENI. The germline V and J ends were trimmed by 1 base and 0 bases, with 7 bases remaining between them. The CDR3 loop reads CASSPLRSSYEQYF. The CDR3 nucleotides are TGTGCCAGCTCACCACTGCGGAGCTCCTACGAGCAGTACTTC. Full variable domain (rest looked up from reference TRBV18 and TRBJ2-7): NAGVMQNPRHLVRRRGQEARLRCSPMKGHSHVYWYRQLPEEGLKFMVYLQKENIIDESGMPKERFSAEFPKEGPSILRIQQVVRGDSAAYFCASSPLRSSYEQYFGPGTRLTVT.